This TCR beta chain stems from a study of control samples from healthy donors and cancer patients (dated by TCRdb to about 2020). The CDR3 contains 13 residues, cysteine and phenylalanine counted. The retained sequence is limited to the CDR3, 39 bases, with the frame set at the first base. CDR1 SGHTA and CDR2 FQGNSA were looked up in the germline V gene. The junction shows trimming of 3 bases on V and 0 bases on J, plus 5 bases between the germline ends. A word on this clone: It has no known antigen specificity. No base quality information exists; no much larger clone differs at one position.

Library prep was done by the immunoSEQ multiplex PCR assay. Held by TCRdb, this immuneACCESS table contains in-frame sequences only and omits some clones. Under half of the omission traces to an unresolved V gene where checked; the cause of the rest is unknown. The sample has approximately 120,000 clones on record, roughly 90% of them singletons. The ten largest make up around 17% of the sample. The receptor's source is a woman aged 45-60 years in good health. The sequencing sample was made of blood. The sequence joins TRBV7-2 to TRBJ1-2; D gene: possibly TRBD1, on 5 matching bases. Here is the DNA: TGTGCCAGCAGCTTGGGGCCTAACTATGGCTACACCTTC. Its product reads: CASSLGPNYGYTF.